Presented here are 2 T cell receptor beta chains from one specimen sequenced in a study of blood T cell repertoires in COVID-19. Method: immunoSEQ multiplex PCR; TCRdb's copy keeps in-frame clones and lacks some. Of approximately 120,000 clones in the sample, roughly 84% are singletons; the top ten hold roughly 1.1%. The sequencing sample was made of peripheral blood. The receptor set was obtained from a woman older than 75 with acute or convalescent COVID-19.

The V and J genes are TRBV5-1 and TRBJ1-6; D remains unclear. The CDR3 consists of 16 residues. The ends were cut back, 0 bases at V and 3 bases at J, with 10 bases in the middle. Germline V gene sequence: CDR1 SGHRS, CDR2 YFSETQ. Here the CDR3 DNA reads TGCGCCAGCAGCTTGGGGGCAGCCAACTATAATTCACCCCTCCACTTT. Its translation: CASSLGAANYNSPLHF.

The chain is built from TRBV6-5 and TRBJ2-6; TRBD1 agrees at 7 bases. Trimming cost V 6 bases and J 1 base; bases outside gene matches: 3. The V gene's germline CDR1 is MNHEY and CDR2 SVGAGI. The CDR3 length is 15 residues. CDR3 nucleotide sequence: TGTGCCAGCAGGAGGGGGCGATCTGGGGCCAACGTCCTGACTTTC. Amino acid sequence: CASRRGRSGANVLTF.